A single sample is the source of the 9 T cell receptor beta chains below, sequenced in a study of CXCR3 chemokines and chemotherapy response in bladder cancer. TCRdb itself ran the PCR reads through MiXCR, one entry per CDR3 protein. This sample yields 2,000 to 3,000 distinct CDR3 sequences, of which 6.5% to 9% are seen a single time; roughly 32% belongs to the top ten. This material was acquired from a patient whose treatment included neoadjuvant chemotherapy. The receptors derive from a human donor with bladder cancer that responded to neoadjuvant chemotherapy.

This clonotype came up many times. In nucleotides, the CDR3 is TGTGCCAGTAGTATAGGTGCACTCGAACTCTACGAGCAGTACTTC. Amino acids: CASSIGALELYEQYF. The gene calls are TRBV19 and TRBJ2-7; D not resolved. CDR3 length equals 15 residues. Germline V gene sequence: CDR1 LNHDA, CDR2 SQIVND (reference sequence). V lost 1 base to trimming and J lost 3 bases, with 13 bases between them.

In this sample, this clonotype is medium-sized. CDR3 DNA sequence: TGTGCCAGTATGCGGACAGGGTATTCCTCTGACTATGGCTACACCTTC. It specifies CASMRTGYSSDYGYTF. The V gene is TRBV19, the J gene TRBJ1-2; 8 bases fit TRBD1. This CDR3 is 16 amino acids long. V lost 7 bases and J lost 3; bases outside the gene matches: 13. The V gene's germline CDR1 is LNHDA and CDR2 SQIVND (reference sequence).

This clonotype was observed a handful of times. This chain links TRBV12-3 or TRBV12-4 with TRBJ1-4; D uncertain. The CDR3 has 14 residues. The V gene lost 3 bases and the J gene lost 5 bases, with 10 bases spanning the gap. The CDR3 loop is CASSFGSGNEKLFF. The DNA for the CDR3 is TGTGCCAGCAGTTTTGGGAGTGGCAATGAAAAACTGTTTTTT.

The rearrangement uses TRBV28 and TRBJ2-1; TRBD2 aligns across 9 bases. There are 16 residues in the CDR3. Per the germline V gene, CDR1 is MDHEN and CDR2 is SYDVKM. J was trimmed by 1 base and V by 4 bases; bases with no gene match: 5. The CDR3 loop is CASSYSLAGSYNEQFF. CDR3 in DNA: TGTGCCAGCAGTTACTCGCTAGCGGGATCCTACAATGAGCAGTTCTTC.

This clonotype was detected ten times or more. The V and J genes are TRBV5-4 and TRBJ1-6; D is undetermined. Trimming stripped 0 bases from V and 6 bases from J, with 7 bases between. CDR1 is SGHNT and CDR2 is YYREEE in the germline V gene (reference sequence). The CDR3 is made up of 14 amino acids. In DNA, the CDR3 is TGTGCCAGCAGCTTGGGGGGAGGTAATTCACCCCTCCACTTT. Protein product: CASSLGGGNSPLHF.

This clonotype is classed as medium-sized. J is TRBJ2-7 and V is TRBV19; 8 bases line up with TRBD2. The CDR3 runs 14 residues. Germline CDR1 is LNHDA and CDR2 is SQIVND (reference sequence). V shed 3 bases and J 2 bases; nucleotides not matched to a gene: 3. The CDR3 loop reads CASSIAGGTYEQYF. In DNA form, the CDR3 reads TGTGCCAGTAGTATTGCGGGAGGAACCTACGAGCAGTACTTC.

CDR3 sequence: CASSYVANQPQHF. The CDR3 DNA reads TGTGCCAGCAGTTACGTAGCCAATCAGCCCCAGCATTTT. V is TRBV6-6 and J is TRBJ1-5; no reliable D call. CDR1 is MNHNY and CDR2 is SVGAGI in the germline V gene (reference sequence). The length of the CDR3 is 13 residues. V was clipped by 2 bases and J by 3 bases, with 5 bases between them.

This rearrangement joins TRBV20-1 to TRBJ2-7; no clear D gene. This CDR3 contains 11 residues. Germline CDR1 is DFQATT and CDR2 is SNEGSKA (reference sequence). Trimming cost V 4 bases and J 6 bases, with 10 bases left between them. CDR3 coding DNA: TGCAGTGCTACCGGACCAGTCGAGCAGTACTTC. Amino acid sequence: CSATGPVEQYF.

This clonotype is labeled as medium-sized. The V gene is TRBV13, the J gene TRBJ1-4; D not resolved. The CDR3 extends over 13 amino acids. CDR1 is PRHDT, CDR2 FYEKMQ, per germline (reference sequence). Trimming stripped 5 bases from V and 8 bases from J, with 12 bases between. In DNA, the CDR3 is TGTGCCAGCAGCGCCTCTCCGGGAGAAAAACTGTTTTTT. This translates into CASSASPGEKLFF.